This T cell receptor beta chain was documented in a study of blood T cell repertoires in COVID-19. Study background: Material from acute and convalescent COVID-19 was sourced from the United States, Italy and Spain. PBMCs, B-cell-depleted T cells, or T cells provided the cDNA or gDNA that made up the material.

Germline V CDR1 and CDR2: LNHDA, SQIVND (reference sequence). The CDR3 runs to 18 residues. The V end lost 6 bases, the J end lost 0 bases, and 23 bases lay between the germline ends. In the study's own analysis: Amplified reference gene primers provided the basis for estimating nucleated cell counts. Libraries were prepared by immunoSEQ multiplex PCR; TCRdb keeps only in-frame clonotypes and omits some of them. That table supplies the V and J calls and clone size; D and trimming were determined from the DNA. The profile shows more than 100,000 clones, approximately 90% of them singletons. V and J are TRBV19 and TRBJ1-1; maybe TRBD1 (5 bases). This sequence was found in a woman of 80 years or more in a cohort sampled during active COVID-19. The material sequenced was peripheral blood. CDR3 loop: CASRVHRQGRGMNTEAFF. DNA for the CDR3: TGTGCCAGTAGGGTACATCGGCAGGGAAGGGGCATGAACACTGAAGCTTTCTTT.